This TCR beta chain was identified in a study of blood T cell repertoires in COVID-19. Those enrolled in Seattle joined during active infection and were followed longitudinally afterward. Data came from immunoSEQ multiplex PCR; TCRdb stores just in-frame clones and leaves some out. This table holds 300,000 to 350,000 clones, about nine tenths found once. The CDR3 contains 17 residues. Germline assignment: CDR1 SGHTA and CDR2 FQGNSA. Trimming took 6 bases from V and 2 from J; bases not matched to a gene: 15. Sequenced: peripheral blood. The chain combines TRBV7-2 with TRBJ2-5; 7 bases map to TRBD1. This clonotype was sampled from a man in his thirties or forties with COVID-19, enrolled during active disease. CDR3 DNA sequence: TGTGCCAGCAGTCCTTTCTTCCGGGACAGATCTCAAGAGACCCAGTACTTC. Translation gives CASSPFFRDRSQETQYF.